This T cell receptor beta chain originates from a study of T cell clones after liver transplantation. Looking at the study overall: HCV positivity affected three of eight recipients; the rest lacked autoimmune or viral indications. Draws occurred before transplant, before withdrawal, and after complete or failed withdrawal.

The V gene lost 5 bases and the J gene lost 8 bases, with 21 bases spanning the gap. CDR1 and CDR2 (germline): SGHDN, FVKESK. This CDR3 is built from 15 residues. Sequencing was performed with immunoSEQ multiplex PCR; in TCRdb, only in-frame clones are kept and a portion is missing. The profile shows around 15,000 clones, roughly 84% of them singletons. The sequencing used CD8+ T cells from blood, collected around 48 months after liver transplant. The TCR was taken from a human patient who received a liver transplant. Part of the T cells may come from the graft donor. The chain joins TRBV14 to TRBJ1-2; tentatively, D is TRBD1 (5 bases). CDR3 amino acids: CASSTQTGGLTGYTF. The CDR3, as DNA: TGTGCCAGCAGCACTCAAACCGGGGGTCTCACGGGCTACACCTTC.